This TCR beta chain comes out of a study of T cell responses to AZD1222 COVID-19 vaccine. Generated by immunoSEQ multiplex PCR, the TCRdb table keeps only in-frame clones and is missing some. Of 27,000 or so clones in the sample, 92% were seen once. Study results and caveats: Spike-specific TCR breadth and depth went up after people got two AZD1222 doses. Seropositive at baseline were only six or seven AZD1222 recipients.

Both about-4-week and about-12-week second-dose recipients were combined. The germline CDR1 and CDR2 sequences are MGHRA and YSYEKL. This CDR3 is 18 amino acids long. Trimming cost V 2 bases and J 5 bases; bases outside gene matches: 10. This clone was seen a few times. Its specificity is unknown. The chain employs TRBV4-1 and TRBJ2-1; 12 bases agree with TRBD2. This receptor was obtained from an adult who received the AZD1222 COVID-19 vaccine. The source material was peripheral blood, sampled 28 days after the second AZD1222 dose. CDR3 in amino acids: CASSQSPILAGGNNEQFF. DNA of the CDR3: TGCGCCAGCAGCCAATCCCCAATTCTAGCGGGAGGGAACAATGAGCAGTTCTTC.